Below, 3 T cell receptor beta chains from the same sample are listed, as sequenced in a study of blood T cell repertoires in COVID-19. Sequencing used immunoSEQ multiplex PCR; TCRdb keeps in-frame clones, though not all of them. In the table there are approximately 47,000 clones, 86% of which are singletons. Sequencing was done on a sample of peripheral blood. These receptors were collected from a woman aged 55-70 years with acute or convalescent COVID-19.

The CDR3 sequence is CAIRSGRNTEAFF. Here the CDR3 DNA reads TGTGCCATTAGAAGCGGCCGGAACACTGAAGCTTTCTTT. The chain uses TRBV10-3 and TRBJ1-1; D ambiguous. V shed 9 bases and J shed 1 base, with 12 bases lying between them. The CDR3 runs 13 residues. Looked up from germline, CDR1 is ENHRY and CDR2 is SYGVKD.

This clone was counted a single time. The chain is built from TRBV6-5 and TRBJ2-3, with D possibly TRBD2 on 6 matching bases. The CDR3 runs 14 residues. V gave up 7 bases and J gave up 0 bases, with 11 bases separating them. Germline CDR1 reads MNHEY; CDR2 reads SVGAGI. The CDR3 DNA is TGTGCCAGCAAACTGGACTATAGCACAGATACGCAGTATTTT. This translates into CASKLDYSTDTQYF.

This clone was observed a single time. The rearrangement joins TRBV5-6 to TRBJ1-2, with D perhaps TRBD1 (6 bases). The CDR3 totals 14 residues. V gave up 0 bases and J gave up 4 bases, with 10 bases separating them. Looked up from germline, CDR1 is SGHDT and CDR2 is YYEEEE. The CDR3 nucleotides read TGTGCCAGCAGCTTGGGACAGGTCCCCTATGGCTACACCTTC. Translating gives CASSLGQVPYGYTF.